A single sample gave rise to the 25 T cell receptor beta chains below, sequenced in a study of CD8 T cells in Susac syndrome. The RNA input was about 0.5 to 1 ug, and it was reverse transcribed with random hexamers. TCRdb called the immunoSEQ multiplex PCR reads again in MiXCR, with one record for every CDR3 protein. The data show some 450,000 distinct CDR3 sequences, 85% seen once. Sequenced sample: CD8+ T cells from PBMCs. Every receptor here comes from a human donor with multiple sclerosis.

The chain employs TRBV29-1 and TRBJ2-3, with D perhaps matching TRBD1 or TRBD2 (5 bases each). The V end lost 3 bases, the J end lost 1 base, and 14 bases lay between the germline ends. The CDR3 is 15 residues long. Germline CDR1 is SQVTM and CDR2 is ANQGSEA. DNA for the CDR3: TGCAGCGTTGAGGAGTTTGGGGACGGCACAGATACGCAGTATTTT. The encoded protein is CSVEEFGDGTDTQYF.

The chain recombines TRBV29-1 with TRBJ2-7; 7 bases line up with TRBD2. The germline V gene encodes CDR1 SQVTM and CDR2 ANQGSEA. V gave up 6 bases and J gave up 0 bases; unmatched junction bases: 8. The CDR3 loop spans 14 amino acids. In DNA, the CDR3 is TGCAGCGTCGCGGGTTCGGGGGGCTCCTACGAGCAGTACTTC. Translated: CSVAGSGGSYEQYF.

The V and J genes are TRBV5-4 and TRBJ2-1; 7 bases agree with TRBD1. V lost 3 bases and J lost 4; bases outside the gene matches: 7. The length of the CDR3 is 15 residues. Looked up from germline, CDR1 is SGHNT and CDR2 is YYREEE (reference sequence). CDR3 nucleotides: TGTGCCAGCAGCTCTCCGGGACAGACTTACAATGAGCAGTTCTTC. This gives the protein CASSSPGQTYNEQFF. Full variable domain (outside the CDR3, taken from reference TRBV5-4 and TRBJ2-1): ETGVTQSPTHLIKTRGQQVTLRCSSQSGHNTVSWYQQALGQGPQFIFQYYREEENGRGNFPPRFSGLQFPNYSSELNVNALELDDSALYLCASSSPGQTYNEQFFGPGTRLTVL.

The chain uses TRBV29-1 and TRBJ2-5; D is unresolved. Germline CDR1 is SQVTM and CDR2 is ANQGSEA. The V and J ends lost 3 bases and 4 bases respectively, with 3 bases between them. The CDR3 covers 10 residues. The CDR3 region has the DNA TGCAGCGTTGATCTAGAGACCCAGTACTTC. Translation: CSVDLETQYF.

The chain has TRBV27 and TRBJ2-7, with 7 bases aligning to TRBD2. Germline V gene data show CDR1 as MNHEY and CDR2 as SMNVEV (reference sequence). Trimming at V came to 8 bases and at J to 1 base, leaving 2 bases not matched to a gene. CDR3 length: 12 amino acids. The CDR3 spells CASGGGSYEQYF. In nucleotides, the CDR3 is TGTGCCAGCGGGGGGGGGTCCTACGAGCAGTACTTC.

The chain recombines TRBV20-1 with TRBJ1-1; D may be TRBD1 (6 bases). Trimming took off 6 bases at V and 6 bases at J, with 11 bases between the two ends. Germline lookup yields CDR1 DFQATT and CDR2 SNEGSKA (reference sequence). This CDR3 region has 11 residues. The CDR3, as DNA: TGCAGTGCCCGGAGGGGGGCTGAAGCTTTCTTT. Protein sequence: CSARRGAEAFF.

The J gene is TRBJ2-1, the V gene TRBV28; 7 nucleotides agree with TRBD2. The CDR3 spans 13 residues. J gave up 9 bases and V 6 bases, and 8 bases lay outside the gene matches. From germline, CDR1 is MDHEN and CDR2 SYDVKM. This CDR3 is CASRTSSTGEQFF. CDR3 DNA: TGTGCCAGCAGGACTAGCTCGACGGGTGAGCAGTTCTTC.

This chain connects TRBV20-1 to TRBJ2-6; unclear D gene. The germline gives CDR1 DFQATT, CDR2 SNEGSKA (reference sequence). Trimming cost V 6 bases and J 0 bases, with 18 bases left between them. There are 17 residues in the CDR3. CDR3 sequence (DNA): TGCAGTGCCCAACCGAGTGTCTATAGCTCTGGGGCCAACGTCCTGACTTTC. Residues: CSAQPSVYSSGANVLTF.

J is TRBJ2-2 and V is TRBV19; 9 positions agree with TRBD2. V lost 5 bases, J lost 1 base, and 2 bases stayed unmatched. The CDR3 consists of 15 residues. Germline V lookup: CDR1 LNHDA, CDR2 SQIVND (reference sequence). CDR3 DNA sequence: TGTGCCAGTAGTGCGACTAGCGGGAACACCGGGGAGCTGTTTTTT. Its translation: CASSATSGNTGELFF.

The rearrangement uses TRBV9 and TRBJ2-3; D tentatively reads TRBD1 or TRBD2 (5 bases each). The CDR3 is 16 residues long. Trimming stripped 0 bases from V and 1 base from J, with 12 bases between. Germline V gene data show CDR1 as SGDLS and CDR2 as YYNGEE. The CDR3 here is CASSVVGMGGTDTQYF. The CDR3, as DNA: TGTGCCAGCAGCGTAGTGGGGATGGGGGGCACAGATACGCAGTATTTT.

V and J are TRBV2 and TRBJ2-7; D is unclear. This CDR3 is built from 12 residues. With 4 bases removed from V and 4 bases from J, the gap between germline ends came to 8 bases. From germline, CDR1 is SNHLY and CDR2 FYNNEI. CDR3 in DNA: TGTGCCAGCAGTGTGATGTTGTACGAGCAGTACTTC. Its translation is CASSVMLYEQYF.

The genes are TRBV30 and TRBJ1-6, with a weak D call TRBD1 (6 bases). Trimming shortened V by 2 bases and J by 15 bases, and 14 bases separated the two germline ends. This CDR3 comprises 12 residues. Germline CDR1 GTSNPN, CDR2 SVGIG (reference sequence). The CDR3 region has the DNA TGTGCCTGGAGTCAGGACAGCTATCACCTCCACTTT. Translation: CAWSQDSYHLHF.

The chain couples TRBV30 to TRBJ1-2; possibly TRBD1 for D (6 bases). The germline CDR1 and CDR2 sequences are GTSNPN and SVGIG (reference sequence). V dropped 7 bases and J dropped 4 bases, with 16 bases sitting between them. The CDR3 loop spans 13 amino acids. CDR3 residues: CALGPRGAYGYTF. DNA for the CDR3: TGTGCCTTGGGGCCTCGGGGGGCCTATGGCTACACCTTC.

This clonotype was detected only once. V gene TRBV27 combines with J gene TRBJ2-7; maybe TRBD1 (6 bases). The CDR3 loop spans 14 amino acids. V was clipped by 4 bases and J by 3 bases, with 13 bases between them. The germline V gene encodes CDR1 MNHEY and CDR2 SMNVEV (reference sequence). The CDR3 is CASSSRDTLYEQYF. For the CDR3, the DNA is TGTGCCAGCAGTTCTCGGGACACCCTCTACGAGCAGTACTTC.

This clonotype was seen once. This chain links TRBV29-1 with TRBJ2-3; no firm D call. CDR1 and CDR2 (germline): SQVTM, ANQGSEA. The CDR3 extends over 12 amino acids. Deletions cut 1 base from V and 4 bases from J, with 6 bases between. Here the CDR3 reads CSVEGWADTQYF. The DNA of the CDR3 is TGCAGCGTTGAAGGGTGGGCAGATACGCAGTATTTT.

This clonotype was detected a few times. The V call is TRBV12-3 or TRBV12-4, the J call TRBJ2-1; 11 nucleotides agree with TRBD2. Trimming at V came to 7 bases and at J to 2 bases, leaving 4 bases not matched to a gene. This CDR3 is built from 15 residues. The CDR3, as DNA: TGTGCCAGCACCATTAGCGGGGGGGCCTACAATGAGCAGTTCTTC. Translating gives CASTISGGAYNEQFF.

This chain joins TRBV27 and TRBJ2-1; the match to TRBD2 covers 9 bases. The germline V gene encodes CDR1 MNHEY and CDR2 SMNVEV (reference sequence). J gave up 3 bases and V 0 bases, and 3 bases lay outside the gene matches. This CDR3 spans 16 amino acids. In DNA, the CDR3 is TGTGCCAGCAGTTTATCGACTAGCGGACTCTACAATGAGCAGTTCTTC. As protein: CASSLSTSGLYNEQFF.

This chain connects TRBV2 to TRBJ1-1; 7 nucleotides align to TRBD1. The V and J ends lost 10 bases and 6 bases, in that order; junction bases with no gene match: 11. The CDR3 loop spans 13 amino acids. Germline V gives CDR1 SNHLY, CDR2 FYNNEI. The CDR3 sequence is CANDRANIAEAFF. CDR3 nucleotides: TGTGCCAACGACAGGGCGAACATCGCTGAAGCTTTCTTT.

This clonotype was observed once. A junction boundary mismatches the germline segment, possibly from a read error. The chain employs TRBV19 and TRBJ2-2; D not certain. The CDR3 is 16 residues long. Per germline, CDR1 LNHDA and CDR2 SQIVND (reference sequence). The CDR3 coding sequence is TGTGCCAGTAGTATAGATCTACGGGTGAACACCAGGGAGCTGTTTTTT. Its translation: CASSIDLRVNTRELFF. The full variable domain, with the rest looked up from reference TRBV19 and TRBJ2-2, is DGGITQSPKYLFRKEGQNVTLSCEQNLNHDAMYWYRQDPGQGLRLIYYSQIVNDFQKGDIAEGYSVSREKKESFPLTVTSAQKNPTAFYLCASSIDLRVNTRELFFGEGSRLTVL.

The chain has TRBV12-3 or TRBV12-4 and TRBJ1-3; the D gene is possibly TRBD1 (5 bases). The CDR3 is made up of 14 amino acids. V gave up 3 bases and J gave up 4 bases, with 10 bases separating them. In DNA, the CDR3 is TGTGCCAGCAGTTTTCAACGACAGGGAAACACCATATATTTT. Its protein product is CASSFQRQGNTIYF.

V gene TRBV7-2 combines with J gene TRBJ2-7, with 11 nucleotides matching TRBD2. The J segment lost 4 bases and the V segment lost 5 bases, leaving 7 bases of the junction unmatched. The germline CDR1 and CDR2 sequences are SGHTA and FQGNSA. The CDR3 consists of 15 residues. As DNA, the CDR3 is TGTGCCAGCAGCCTGACTTGGACTAGCGGGTACGAGCAGTACTTC. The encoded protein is CASSLTWTSGYEQYF.

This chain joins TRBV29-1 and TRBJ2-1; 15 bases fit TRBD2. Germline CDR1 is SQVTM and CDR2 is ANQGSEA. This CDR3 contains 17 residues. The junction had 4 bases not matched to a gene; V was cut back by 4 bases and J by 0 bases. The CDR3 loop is CSVAGTSGGSSYNEQFF. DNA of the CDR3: TGCAGCGTTGCCGGGACTAGCGGGGGGAGCTCCTACAATGAGCAGTTCTTC.

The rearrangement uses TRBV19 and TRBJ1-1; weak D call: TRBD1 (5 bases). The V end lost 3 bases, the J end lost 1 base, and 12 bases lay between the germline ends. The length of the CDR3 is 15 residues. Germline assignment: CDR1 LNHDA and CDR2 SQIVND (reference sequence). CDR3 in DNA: TGTGCCAGTAGTATGGAGGACAAGGGGAACACTGAAGCTTTCTTT. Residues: CASSMEDKGNTEAFF. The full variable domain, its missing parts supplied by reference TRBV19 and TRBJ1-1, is DGGITQSPKYLFRKEGQNVTLSCEQNLNHDAMYWYRQDPGQGLRLIYYSQIVNDFQKGDIAEGYSVSREKKESFPLTVTSAQKNPTAFYLCASSMEDKGNTEAFFGQGTRLTVV.

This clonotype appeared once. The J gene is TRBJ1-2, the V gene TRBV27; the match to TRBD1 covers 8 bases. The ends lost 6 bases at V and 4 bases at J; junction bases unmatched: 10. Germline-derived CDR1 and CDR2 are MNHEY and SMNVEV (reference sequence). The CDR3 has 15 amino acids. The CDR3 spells CASSTTGGISYGYTF. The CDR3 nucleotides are TGTGCCAGCAGCACCACAGGGGGTATCTCCTATGGCTACACCTTC.

DNA for the CDR3: TGCGCCAGCAGCCAATCAACGGGTTCGAACACCGGGGAGCTGTTTTTT. Its translation is CASSQSTGSNTGELFF. The J gene is TRBJ2-2, the V gene TRBV4-1; D is ambiguous. CDR1 and CDR2 from the germline V gene are MGHRA and YSYEKL. This CDR3 contains 16 residues. V shed 2 bases and J shed 0 bases, with 10 bases lying between them.